The clone carrying this T cell receptor (beta chain) was recorded at least ten times. The data were taken from a study of tumor-infiltrating lymphocytes in primary liver carcinoma. CDR1 SQVTM and CDR2 ANQGSEA come from the germline V gene. The CDR3 has 12 amino acids. V was clipped by 7 bases and J by 2 bases, with 12 bases between them. Germline DNA was also extracted, and blood RNA was taken from unsorted whole blood. Treatment-naive at the time, the patients had chronic HBV infection. cDNA specific to TCR beta was made from roughly 500 ng of total RNA, with a constant-region primer employed for priming. Construction of TCR beta libraries relied on three successive nested multiplex PCR rounds employing slightly modified ARM-PCR. Primers for the first two PCR rounds were TRBV1-TRBV30 forward primers and a C-beta reverse primer (around 11 cycles per round). TCRdb redid the calling of the multiplex PCR reads with MiXCR, one entry per CDR3 protein. This sample carries approximately 300,000 distinct CDR3 sequences, less than 75% of them seen once, and the ten largest clones take roughly 10%.

The J gene is TRBJ2-7, the V gene TRBV29-1; no firm D call. This clonotype was obtained from a man aged 40-49 years with primary liver carcinoma and hepatitis B virus infection. The sample comprised peripheral blood. CDR3 residues: CSAHESAYEQYF. Here the CDR3 DNA reads TGCAGCGCCCATGAATCCGCCTACGAGCAGTACTTC.